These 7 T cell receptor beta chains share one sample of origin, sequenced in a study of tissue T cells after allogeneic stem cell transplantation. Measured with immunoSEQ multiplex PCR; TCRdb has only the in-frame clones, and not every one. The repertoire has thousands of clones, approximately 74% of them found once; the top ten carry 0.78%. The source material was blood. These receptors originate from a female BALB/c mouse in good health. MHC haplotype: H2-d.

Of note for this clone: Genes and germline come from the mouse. The covered CDR3 bases are TGTGCCAGCAGCCAAGGGACTGGGGGGGTAAACACCGGGCAGCTCTAC. This gives the protein CASSQGTGGVNTGQLY. The whole CDR3 sequence is CASSQGTGGVNTGQLYF. The chain couples TRBV5 to TRBJ2-2; 12 nucleotides align to TRBD2. The read comes to an end 1 residue before the CDR3 does, leaving the germline J gene to fill in the end. CDR1 LGHNA and CDR2 YNLKQL come from the germline V gene (reference sequence). Unmatched junction bases numbered 1, after V lost 1 base and J lost 1 base. CDR3 length: 17 amino acids.

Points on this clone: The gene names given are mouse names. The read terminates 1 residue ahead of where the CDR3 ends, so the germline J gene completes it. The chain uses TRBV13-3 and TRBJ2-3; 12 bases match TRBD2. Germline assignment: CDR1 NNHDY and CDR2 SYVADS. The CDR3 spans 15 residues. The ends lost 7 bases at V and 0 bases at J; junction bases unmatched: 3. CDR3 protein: CASGTGGTSAETLYF. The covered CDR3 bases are TGTGCCAGCGGGACTGGGGGGACTAGTGCAGAAACGCTGTAT.

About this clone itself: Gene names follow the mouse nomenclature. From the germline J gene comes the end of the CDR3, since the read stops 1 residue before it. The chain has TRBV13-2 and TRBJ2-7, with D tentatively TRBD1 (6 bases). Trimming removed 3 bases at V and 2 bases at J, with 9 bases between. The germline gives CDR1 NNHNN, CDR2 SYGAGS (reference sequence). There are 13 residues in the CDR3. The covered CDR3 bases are TGTGCCAGCGGTGGCGGGACAACCTATGAACAGTAC. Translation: CASGGGTTYEQY. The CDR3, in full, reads CASGGGTTYEQYF.

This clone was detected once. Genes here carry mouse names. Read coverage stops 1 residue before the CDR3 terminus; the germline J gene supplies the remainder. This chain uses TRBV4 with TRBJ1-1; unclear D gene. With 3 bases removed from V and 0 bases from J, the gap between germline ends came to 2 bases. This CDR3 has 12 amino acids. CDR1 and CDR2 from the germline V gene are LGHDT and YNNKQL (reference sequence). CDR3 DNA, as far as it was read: TGTGCCAGCAGCTACCCAAACACAGAAGTCTTC. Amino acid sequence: CASSYPNTEVF. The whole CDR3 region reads CASSYPNTEVFF. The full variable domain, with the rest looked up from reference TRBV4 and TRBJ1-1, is ETAVFQTPNYHVTQVGNEVSFNCKQTLGHDTMYWYKQDSKKLLKIMFSYNNKQLIVNETVPRRFSPQSSDKAHLNLRIKSVEPEDSAVYLCASSYPNTEVFFGKGTRLTVV.

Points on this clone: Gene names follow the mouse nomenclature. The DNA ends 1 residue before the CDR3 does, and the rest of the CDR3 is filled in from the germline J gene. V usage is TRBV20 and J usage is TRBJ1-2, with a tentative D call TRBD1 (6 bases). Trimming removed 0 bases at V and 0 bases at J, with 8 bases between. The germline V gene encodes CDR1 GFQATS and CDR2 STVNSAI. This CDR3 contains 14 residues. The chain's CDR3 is CGARDRGANSDYTF. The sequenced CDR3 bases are TGTGGTGCTAGGGACAGGGGCGCAAACTCCGACTACACC. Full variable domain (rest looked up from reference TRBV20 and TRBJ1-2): GALVYQYPRRTICKSGTSMRMECQAVGFQATSVAWYRQSPQKTFELIALSTVNSAIKYEQNFTQEKFPISHPNLSFSSMTVLNAYLEDRGLYLCGARDRGANSDYTFGSGTRLLVI.

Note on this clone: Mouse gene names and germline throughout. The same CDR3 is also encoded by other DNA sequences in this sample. The covered CDR3 bases are TGTGCCAGCAGTATAGGGACAAACACAGAAGTCTTC. It codes for CASSIGTNTEVF. The full-length CDR3 reads as CASSIGTNTEVFF. The J gene is TRBJ1-1, the V gene TRBV19; D remains ambiguous. The read is 1 residue too short to cover the CDR3 end, so that end is filled in from the germline J gene. Trimming took 0 bases from V and 0 from J, leaving 3 bases between them. The CDR3 sequence is 13 residues long. CDR1 and CDR2 (germline): FNHDT, SITEND (reference sequence).

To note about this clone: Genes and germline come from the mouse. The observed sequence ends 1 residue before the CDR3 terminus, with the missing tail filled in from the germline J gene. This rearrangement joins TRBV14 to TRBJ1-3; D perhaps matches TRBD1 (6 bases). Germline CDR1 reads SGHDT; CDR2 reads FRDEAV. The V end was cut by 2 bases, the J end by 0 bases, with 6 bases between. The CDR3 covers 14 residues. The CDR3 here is CASSLGGSGNTLYF. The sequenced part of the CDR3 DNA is TGTGCCAGCAGTTTAGGGGGTTCTGGAAATACGCTCTAT.